This TCR beta chain was documented in a study of cytomegalovirus exposure and HLA in healthy donors. General study findings and limits: Most of the TCR beta V segments (in an earlier analysis) were productive either about 87% or about 30% of the time. Presence/absence analyses supposed approximately even sequencing depth among donors. In a later analysis, HLA-C alleles had the fewest associated TCRs, DRB1 alleles the most. TCR sequences were mostly rare, though some public TCRs occurred in many donors.

This clone was detected once. Its antigen is not identified. CDR3 length: 14 amino acids. Deletions cut 5 bases from V and 4 bases from J, with 13 bases between. Germline CDR1 is SEHNR and CDR2 is FQNEAQ (reference sequence). Primers included in the PCR were 60 Vbeta and 13 Jbeta primers. Method: immunoSEQ multiplex PCR; TCRdb's copy keeps in-frame clones and lacks some. The profile shows some 160,000 clones, approximately 82% of them singletons. The rearrangement uses TRBV7-9 and TRBJ2-3; D is ambiguous. The sample taken for sequencing was PBMCs. This clonotype originated in a male donor in good health and CMV-seronegative. The CDR3 DNA sequence: TGTGCCAGCAGCCCTATCCGGCAGGCAGATACGCAGTATTTT. Translation gives CASSPIRQADTQYF.